One T cell receptor beta chain is described in this entry. This clonotype was detected a few times. Its target antigen remains unknown. The input lacks base qualities; no much larger clone sits a single base away. Libraries were constructed by 5' RACE. The sequencer was an Illumina HiSeq 2000. Template switching introduced a universal primer binding site; the final cDNA contained a unique molecular identifier, enabling accurate counting of TCR cDNA molecules. Specific primers in the conserved constant-segment region were used to synthesize first-strand cDNA for the TCR alpha and beta chains. To control for contamination, every cDNA library carried two barcodes: a SMART-Mk sample barcode plus Illumina barcodes. TruSeq adapter sequences and Illumina sample barcodes were added in two successive PCR steps. Sequencing of the TCR alpha and beta cDNA libraries was done on the Illumina HiSeq platform using custom primers. On the authors' methods: MiGEC was used to process raw reads and extract unique molecular identifiers, and MiXCR was used to find CDR3 positions. Recombination models were inferred per individual with the repgenHMM and IGoR tools using an EM algorithm. The tcR package in R was used for shared clonotype analysis, with sharing normalized by the product of cloneset sizes. To study raw recombination free of thymic and clonal selection effects, out-of-frame nonproductive sequences were analyzed. The public reads were reanalyzed by TCRdb: fastp trimming at Q25, MiXCR alignment, in-frame beta chains only. Every distinct CDR3 protein forms one entry, paired with its most common genes and DNA. Here the V and J calls rest on TCRdb's processing, not on the authors' analysis. The sample records hundreds of thousands of distinct CDR3 sequences, 6% to 6.5% of which are singletons. In total, the top ten clones hold approximately 2% of the sample.

These data come from a study of identical twins (dated by TCRdb to 2016 to 2017). The study in broad terms: TCR alpha and beta repertoires from monozygotic twins, unrelated adults of various ages and cord blood were deep-sequenced to test whether fetal clonotypes persist. To rule out contamination, the twin experiments were replicated at different times with different library preparation protocols.

The CDR3 goes from the cysteine to the phenylalanine over 14 residues. Of all the DNA, just the CDR3 is kept, 42 bases in frame from base 1. CDR1 and CDR2 are read off the germline V gene (reference sequence) as DFQATT and SNEGSKA. V lost 0 bases and J lost 3 bases; the stretch between them is 12 bases long. Every donor in the study was a healthy Caucasian. Three unrelated non-twin adults were also sequenced: a male aged 18 to 30, a male aged 50 to 59 and a female aged 50 to 59. Using Miltenyi CD45RO+ enrichment and human naive T-cell isolation kits, memory (CD45RO+) and naive T cells were isolated from PBMC. Overall results and qualifications from the work: Invariant T cells such as MAIT and iNKT could partly confound zero-insertion analyses, though diverse VJ usage argued against this for most clonotypes. Because the same donors could not be followed over many years, the conclusions relied on cross-sectional statistical analysis. Fewer insertions were carried by abundant cord blood beta clonotypes, a similar but weaker trend appeared in young adult naive repertoires, and no such trend appeared in memory repertoires. A weaker excess of twin sharing was found in beta out-of-frame sequences because the signal-to-noise ratio was lowered by fewer shared sequences. Recombination models systematically underestimated out-of-frame TCR alpha sharing in monozygotic twins but agreed with sharing between unrelated individuals. Compared with coincidental sharing between unrelated individuals, an excess of low generation-probability sequences was observed among out-of-frame TCR alpha sequences shared between twins.

The source material was naive T cells sorted from blood. What this sample's cell subset or site label stands for: cells isolated with a human naive T-cell isolation kit. This sequence uses TRBV20-1 and TRBJ2-7, with the D gene too uncertain to name. The clonotype originates from a man aged 18-30 years in good health. This receptor has the CDR3 CSARDARTDYEQYF. Read as DNA, the sequence is TGCAGTGCTAGAGATGCACGGACGGACTACGAGCAGTACTTC.